One TCR beta chain is described in this entry. This clonotype was seen only a few times. The clone's antigen remains unknown. The input lacks base qualities; no much larger clone sits a single base away. The method was 5' RACE. Instrument used: Illumina HiSeq 2500. A second PCR of roughly 6 to 11 cycles was run with a J-beta primer mix and a sample-barcoded 5' primer. Each TCR beta cDNA molecule received a unique molecular identifier from a template-switch 5' adaptor carrying 12 random nucleotides. At least 3 million CDR3-containing paired-end reads were obtained from each sample. First-strand cDNA was synthesized from all RNA with the Mint cDNA synthesis kit, primed by a TRBC-specific oligonucleotide. Following uracil-DNA glycosylase treatment, all cDNA underwent a first 18-cycle PCR with the universal primers M1SS and BC2_uni_R. Per the authors' processing: Normalization of each sample was performed by random selection of 1 million high-quality reads, each carrying a distinct molecular identifier. Reads sharing molecular identifiers were discarded rather than binned into consensus sequences. MiTCR, set to a Q25 quality threshold and the strictest error-elimination algorithm, was used for CDR3 identification, clonotype clustering and error correction. A nonparametric unseen species model with Euler transformation was used to estimate lower-bound total TCR beta diversity. The public reads were reanalyzed by TCRdb: fastp trimming at Q25, MiXCR alignment, in-frame beta chains only. Identical CDR3 protein sequences are pooled into one entry, listed with their most common genes and DNA. These V and J calls are TCRdb output, not the study's own analysis. For this sample there are approximately 1.5 million distinct CDR3 sequences; 30% to 40% appear just once. Around 11% of the sample belongs to the ten largest clones.

CDR1 and CDR2 (MNHNY, SVGAGI) derive from the germline V gene (reference sequence). From its cysteine to its phenylalanine, the CDR3 spans 14 amino acids. The sequence is cut down to CDR3 DNA, 42 bases in frame from base 1. Trimming at the junction amounts to 2 bases on V and 6 bases on J, and the germline ends lie 13 bases apart. The data were taken from a study of blood T cells in healthy people across ages (dated by TCRdb to the mid-2010s). In terms of the full investigation: In model experiments, roughly one uniquely barcoded TCR beta cDNA molecule per two T cells was captured by template switching. To avoid experimental bias, donors of different ages were spread randomly across the sequencing lanes. Age-related changes in TCR beta repertoire diversity were measured in the study by deep sequencing normalized with unique cDNA molecular identifiers. The study analyzed two additional independent replicas of 1 million unique cDNA reads from the same blood draw for two donors, one aged 18 to 30 and one aged 80 or older. Four age groups were formed from the donors: young (average 16 years), middle-aged (approximately 39), aged (62) and long-lived (roughly 81).

Donors were 30 to 45 systemically healthy Caucasian individuals from Russia aged roughly 6 to 90 years. Approximately 9 milliliters of peripheral blood were collected from each donor into EDTA-treated Vacutainer tubes. Ficoll-Paque density-gradient centrifugation was used to isolate PBMCs, with at least 7 million per sample. Total RNA was extracted from PBMCs with Trizol reagent, with at least 6 micrograms obtained per sample. The percentages of naive CD45RAhigh/CD27high T cells were determined by flow cytometry on a PBMC aliquot from every donor. What the study reported, not specific to this receptor: Total diversity estimates from one million sequenced T cells were considered lower bounds and underestimates. A strong correlation was found between observed TCR beta diversity and the percentage of naive T cells measured by flow cytometry. Observed TCR beta diversity per million T cells fell roughly linearly with age, and a significant reduction was already apparent by age roughly 40. The CMV infection status of donors was not known, potentially confounding age-related changes in expanded clonotypes. Compared with the aged group, more naive CD4+ T cells, fewer expanded clones and increased TCR diversity were shown by the long-lived group, suggesting age selection. Since profiling was done on bulk unsorted PBMCs, naive and antigen-experienced compartments could not be conclusively compared.

Sequenced input: blood. This receptor was identified in a woman in her 30s in good health. In this chain, TRBV6-6 is recombined with TRBJ1-1; TRBD1 is perhaps the D gene, given 5 matching bases. The CDR3 has the sequence CASSYPGRDPEAFF. The nucleotide sequence is TGTGCCAGCAGTTACCCAGGGAGGGACCCTGAAGCTTTCTTT.